This TCR beta chain was recorded in a study of beta chain features in type 1 diabetes (dated by TCRdb to about 2018). As for the study more broadly: No differences in mean age, gender distribution, total cell number or subset yield were found between patients and healthy donors. Across all samples, roughly 110,000,000 sorted cells were examined, and cell number per subset correlated strongly with RNA yield. In the study, TCRB repertoires of sorted circulating CD4+ T cell subsets from recently diagnosed type 1 diabetes patients were compared with those of matched healthy donors. Regulatory and stem cell-like memory subsets were obtained from only 8 patients and roughly 8 healthy donors, while naive and central memory subsets were obtained from all 28 donors.

The CDR3 numbers 12 residues from cysteine through phenylalanine. Only the CDR3 DNA stays, 36 bases, in frame from base 1. V is pared back by 6 bases and J by 7 bases, with 11 bases lying between the germline termini. Sequences MGHDK (CDR1) and SYGVNS (CDR2) are obtained from the germline V gene. A single peripheral blood draw of around 0.11 L on average was collected from each donor into heparinised tubes. Using a panel that included CD45RO, CCR7, CD25, CD127, CD95 and CD27, naive, central memory, regulatory and stem cell-like memory CD4+ T cells were sorted on a BD FACSAria II. All sorted populations exceeded 95% purity. PBMCs were isolated right away by Lymphoprep density gradient centrifugation and were stained directly, without culture. To minimize batch effects, samples were stained and sorted in pairs, one healthy donor with one patient per experiment. The entire isolated RNA was reverse transcribed using the High Capacity cDNA Reverse Transcription Kit, and thus expressed TCRB transcripts were sequenced. Deep immunoSEQ sequencing was performed on naive, central memory and regulatory T cell samples, with an average of roughly 3.5 million total reads per sample. Sorted cells were lysed in RLT buffer and RNA was extracted with DNase-treated RNeasy Micro or Mini kits, depending on cell number. To prevent cross-contamination, each cell subset was processed individually, whereas patient and healthy donor samples were processed jointly. The immunoSEQ multiplex PCR was used to amplify TCRB sequences from cDNA, yielding 87-bp fragments that span the CDR3 region. Sequencing of the amplicons was performed on the Illumina HiSeq platform. The study's processing was this. Synthetic template baselines were used to correct PCR bias computationally, reads within Hamming distance 2 were collapsed, and singletons that could not be merged were discarded. Reads were aligned to IMGT to assign V, D and J genes, CDR3 length, and insertions or deletions at six rearrangement sites. Within each subset, clonotype counts were normalized to sorted cell number, after which true diversity and Gini coefficients were computed with the tcR R package. The overlap coefficient, calculated on TCRB nucleotide sequences, was used to quantify repertoire sharing. As a proxy for the pre-selection repertoire, out-of-frame TCRB sequences from naive cells were analyzed. Not all clones reach the TCRdb copy of this immuneACCESS table, which keeps in-frame sequences only. Checked studies attribute under half of the gap to unresolved V genes and leave the rest unexplained. That table furnishes V, J and clone size, whereas the DNA furnished D and trimming. This sample gives fewer than 900,000 clones in total; 17% of them show up just once. The ten largest account for 0.02% to 0.025% of the sample.

Here is what the overall study found, with its caveats: Shorter templates might have been favored by PCR, but patient and control samples were amplified and corrected together, so both groups would have been affected equally by any skew. Fewer insertions and more nucleotide deletions at VDJ recombination sites were observed in patients with type 1 diabetes, implying thymic rearrangement abnormalities. Only small numbers of individuals were included in the HLA sub-analyses, which left unresolved whether HLA type had any influence on TCRB rearrangement. In all four CD4+ subsets, TCRB CDR3 length was moderately but significantly shorter in type 1 diabetes patients. Because cDNA was sequenced instead of genomic DNA, activated cells with high expression could be over-represented, although the groups did not differ in activation or CD3 levels. Naive, central memory and regulatory TCRB repertoires appeared to be more alike among patients than among healthy donors.

Of note for this clone: This clone's antigen is unknown. Per-base quality was not reported, and no clone a single base away is much larger than it.

Sequencing used naive CD4+ T cells from blood. Per the publication, the cell subset or site label means: true naive CD4+ T cells. The clonotype originates from a woman aged 18-30 years in good health. The chain employs TRBV25-1 and TRBJ2-3; TRBD2 is a possible D gene, resting on 5 matching bases. The base sequence is TGTGCCAGCAGCGCGGTCGGGAATACGCAGTATTTT. This encodes CASSAVGNTQYF.